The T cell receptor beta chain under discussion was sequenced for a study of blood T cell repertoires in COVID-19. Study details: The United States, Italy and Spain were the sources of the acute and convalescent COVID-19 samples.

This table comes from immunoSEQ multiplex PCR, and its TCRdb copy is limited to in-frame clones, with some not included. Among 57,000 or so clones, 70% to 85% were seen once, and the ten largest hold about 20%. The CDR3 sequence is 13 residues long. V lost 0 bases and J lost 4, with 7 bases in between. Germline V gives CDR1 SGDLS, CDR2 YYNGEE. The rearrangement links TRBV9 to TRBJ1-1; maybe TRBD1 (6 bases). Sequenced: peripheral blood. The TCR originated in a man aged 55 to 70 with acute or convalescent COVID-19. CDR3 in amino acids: CASSVDRVTEAFF. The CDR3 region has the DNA TGTGCCAGCAGCGTAGACAGGGTCACTGAAGCTTTCTTT.